These 5 T cell receptor beta chains originate from one sample sequenced in a study of blood T cells in healthy people across ages. It was with a sample-barcoded 5' primer and a J-beta primer mix that a second PCR of about 6 to 12 cycles was run. TCRdb fed the 5' RACE reads into MiXCR, producing one record per CDR3 protein. Among 1.5 million to 2 million distinct CDR3 sequences, about 50% were seen once, and the ten largest hold less than 2.5%. Sequences were obtained from blood. These receptors were taken from a woman in her 40s in good health.

This clonotype was recorded a few times. The chain recombines TRBV6-5 with TRBJ2-7; perhaps TRBD2 as D (5 bases). The J call is uncertain, as TRBJ2-4 better fits the DNA end. The CDR3 extends over 11 amino acids. CDR1 is MNHEY, CDR2 SVGAGI, per germline. The CDR3 protein is CASQDLNIQYF. As DNA, the CDR3 is TGTGCCAGCCAGGACTTGAACATTCAGTACTTC.

Only a few counts were recorded for this clonotype. The genes are TRBV20-1 and TRBJ1-4; D call uncertain. This CDR3 spans 13 amino acids. The V gene lost 6 bases and the J gene lost 0 bases, with 8 bases spanning the gap. Germline CDR1 DFQATT, CDR2 SNEGSKA (reference sequence). DNA for the CDR3: TGCAGTGCCCGACCGTCAACTAATGAAAAACTGTTTTTT. Its translation: CSARPSTNEKLFF.

The chain is built from TRBV12-3 or TRBV12-4 and TRBJ2-1; 10 bases are shared with TRBD2. The V gene end was trimmed by 1 base and the J gene end by 5 bases; junction bases not matched to a gene: 2. This CDR3 contains 15 residues. CDR3 loop: CASSLERGGNNEQFF. CDR3 nucleotide sequence: TGTGCCAGCAGTTTAGAGCGGGGGGGAAACAATGAGCAGTTCTTC.

This chain joins TRBV10-3 and TRBJ1-1, with D tentatively TRBD1 (6 bases). CDR3 length: 15 amino acids. Per the germline V gene, CDR1 is ENHRY and CDR2 is SYGVKD. Deletions cut 10 bases from V and 0 bases from J, with 18 bases between. The CDR3 DNA reads TGTGCCACCGCAGGACCGACAGGTATGAACACTGAAGCTTTCTTT. Its protein product is CATAGPTGMNTEAFF.

The chain recombines TRBV11-1 with TRBJ1-3; D remains unclear. This CDR3 is built from 17 residues. Looked up from germline, CDR1 is SGHAT and CDR2 is FQDESV (reference sequence). V dropped 4 bases and J dropped 0 bases, with 16 bases sitting between them. As DNA, the CDR3 is TGTGCCAGCAGCTCCCCCTCAGACGGACTCTCTGGAAACACCATATATTTT. Translation gives CASSSPSDGLSGNTIYF.